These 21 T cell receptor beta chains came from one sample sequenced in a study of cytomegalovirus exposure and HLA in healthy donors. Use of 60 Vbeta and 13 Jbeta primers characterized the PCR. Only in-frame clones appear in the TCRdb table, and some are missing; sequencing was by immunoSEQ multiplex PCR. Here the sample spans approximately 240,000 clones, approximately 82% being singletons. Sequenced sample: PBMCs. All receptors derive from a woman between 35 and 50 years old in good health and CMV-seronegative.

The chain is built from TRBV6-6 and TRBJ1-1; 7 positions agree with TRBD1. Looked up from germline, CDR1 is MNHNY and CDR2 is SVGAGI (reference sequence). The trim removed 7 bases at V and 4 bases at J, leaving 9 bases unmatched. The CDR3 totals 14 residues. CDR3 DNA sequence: TGTGCCAGCAAGGAAGGGGGCAGCGGCACTGAAGCTTTCTTT. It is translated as CASKEGGSGTEAFF.

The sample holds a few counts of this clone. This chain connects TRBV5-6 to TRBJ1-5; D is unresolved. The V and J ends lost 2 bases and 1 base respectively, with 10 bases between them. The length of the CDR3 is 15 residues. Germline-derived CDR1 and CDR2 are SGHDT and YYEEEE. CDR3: CASSFRSSSNQPQHF. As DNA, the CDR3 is TGTGCCAGCAGCTTCAGGTCATCAAGCAATCAGCCCCAGCATTTT.

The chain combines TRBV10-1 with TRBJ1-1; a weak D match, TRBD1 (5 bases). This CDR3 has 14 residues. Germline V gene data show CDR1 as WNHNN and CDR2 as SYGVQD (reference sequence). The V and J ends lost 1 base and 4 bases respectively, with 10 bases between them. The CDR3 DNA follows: TGCGCCAGCAGTGAGTTCGCCGGGGGCACTGAAGCTTTCTTT. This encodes CASSEFAGGTEAFF.

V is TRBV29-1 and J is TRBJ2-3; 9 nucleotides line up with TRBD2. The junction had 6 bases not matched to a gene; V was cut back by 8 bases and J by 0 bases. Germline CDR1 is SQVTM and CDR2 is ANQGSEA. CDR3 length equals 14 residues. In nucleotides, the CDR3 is TGCAGCATGATAAGCGGGGGGAGCACAGATACGCAGTATTTT. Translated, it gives CSMISGGSTDTQYF.

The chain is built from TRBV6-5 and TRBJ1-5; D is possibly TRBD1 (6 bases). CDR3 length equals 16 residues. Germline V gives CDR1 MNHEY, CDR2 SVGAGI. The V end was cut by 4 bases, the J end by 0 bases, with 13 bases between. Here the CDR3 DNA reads TGTGCCAGCAGTTCTCTAGACAGGTATAGCAATCAGCCCCAGCATTTT. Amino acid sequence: CASSSLDRYSNQPQHF.

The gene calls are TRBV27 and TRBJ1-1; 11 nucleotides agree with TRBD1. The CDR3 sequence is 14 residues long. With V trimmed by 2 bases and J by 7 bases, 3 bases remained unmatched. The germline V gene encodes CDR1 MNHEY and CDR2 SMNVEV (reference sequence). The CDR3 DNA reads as TGTGCCAGCAGTTTAAAGGGACAGGGGGTTGAAGCTTTCTTT. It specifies CASSLKGQGVEAFF.

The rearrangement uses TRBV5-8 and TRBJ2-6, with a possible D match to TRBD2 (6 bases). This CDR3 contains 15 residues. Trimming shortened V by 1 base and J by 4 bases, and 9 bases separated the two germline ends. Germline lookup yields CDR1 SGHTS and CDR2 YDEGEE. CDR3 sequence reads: CASSLQGLGANVLTF. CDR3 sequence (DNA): TGTGCCAGCAGCTTGCAGGGACTCGGGGCCAACGTCCTGACTTTC.

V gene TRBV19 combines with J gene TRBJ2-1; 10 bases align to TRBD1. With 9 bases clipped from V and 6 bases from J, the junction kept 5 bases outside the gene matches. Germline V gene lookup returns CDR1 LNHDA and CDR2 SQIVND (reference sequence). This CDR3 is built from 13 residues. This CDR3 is CASRDRGSNEQFF. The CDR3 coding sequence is TGTGCCAGCCGGGACAGGGGAAGCAATGAGCAGTTCTTC.

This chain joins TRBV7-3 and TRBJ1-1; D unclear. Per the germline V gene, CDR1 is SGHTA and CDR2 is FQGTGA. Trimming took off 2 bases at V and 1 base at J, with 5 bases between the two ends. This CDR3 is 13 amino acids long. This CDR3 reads CASSLHRNTEAFF. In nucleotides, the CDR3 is TGTGCCAGCAGCTTACACAGGAACACTGAAGCTTTCTTT.

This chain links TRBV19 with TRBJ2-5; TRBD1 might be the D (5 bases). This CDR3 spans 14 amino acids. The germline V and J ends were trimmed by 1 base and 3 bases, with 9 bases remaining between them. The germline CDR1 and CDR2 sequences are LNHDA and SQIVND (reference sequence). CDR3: CASSIGQNKETQYF. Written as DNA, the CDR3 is TGTGCCAGTAGTATAGGACAGAACAAAGAGACCCAGTACTTC.

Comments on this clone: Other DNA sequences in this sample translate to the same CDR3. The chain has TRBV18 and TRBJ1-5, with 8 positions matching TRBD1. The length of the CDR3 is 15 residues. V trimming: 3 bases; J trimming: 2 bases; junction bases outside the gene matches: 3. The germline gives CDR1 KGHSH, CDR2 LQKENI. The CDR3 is CASSPDRGGNQPQHF. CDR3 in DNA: TGTGCCAGCTCACCCGACAGGGGCGGCAATCAGCCCCAGCATTTT.

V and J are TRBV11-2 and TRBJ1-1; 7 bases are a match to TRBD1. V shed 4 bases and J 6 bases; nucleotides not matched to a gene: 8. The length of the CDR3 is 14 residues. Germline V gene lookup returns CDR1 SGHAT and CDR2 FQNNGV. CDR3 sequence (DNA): TGTGCCAGCAGCTACAGACAGGGAAGGGCTGAAGCTTTCTTT. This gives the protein CASSYRQGRAEAFF.

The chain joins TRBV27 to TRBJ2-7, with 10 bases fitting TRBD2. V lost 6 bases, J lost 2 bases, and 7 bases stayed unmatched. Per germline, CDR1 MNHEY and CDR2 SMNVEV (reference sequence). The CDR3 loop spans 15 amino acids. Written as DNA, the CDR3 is TGTGCCAGCAGAATGAGCGGGGGGGGGACCTACGAGCAGTACTTC. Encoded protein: CASRMSGGGTYEQYF.

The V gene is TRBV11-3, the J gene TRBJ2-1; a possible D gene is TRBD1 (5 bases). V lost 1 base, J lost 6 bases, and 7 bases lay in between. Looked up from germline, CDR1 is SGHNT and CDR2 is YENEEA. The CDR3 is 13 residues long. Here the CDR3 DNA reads TGTGCCAGCAGCTTAGCGACAGTCAATGAGCAGTTCTTC. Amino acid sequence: CASSLATVNEQFF.

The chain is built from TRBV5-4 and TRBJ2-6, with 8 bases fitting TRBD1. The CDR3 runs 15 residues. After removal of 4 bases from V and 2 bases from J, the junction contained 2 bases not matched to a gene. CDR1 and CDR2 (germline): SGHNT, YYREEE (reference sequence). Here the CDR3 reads CASSRDRPGANVLTF. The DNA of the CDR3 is TGTGCCAGCAGCAGGGACAGGCCTGGGGCCAACGTCCTGACTTTC.

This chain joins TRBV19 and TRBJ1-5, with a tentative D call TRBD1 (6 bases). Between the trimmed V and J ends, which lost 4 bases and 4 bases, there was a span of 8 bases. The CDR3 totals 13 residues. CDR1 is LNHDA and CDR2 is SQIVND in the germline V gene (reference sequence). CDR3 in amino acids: CASSRTANQPQHF. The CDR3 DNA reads TGTGCCAGTAGTAGGACAGCTAATCAGCCCCAGCATTTT.

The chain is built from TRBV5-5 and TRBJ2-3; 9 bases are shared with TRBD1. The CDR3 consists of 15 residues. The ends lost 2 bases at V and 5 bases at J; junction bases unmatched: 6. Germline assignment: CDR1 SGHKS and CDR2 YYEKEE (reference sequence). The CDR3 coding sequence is TGTGCCAGCAGCTTTTACAGGGGGCTTAGAGATACGCAGTATTTT. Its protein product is CASSFYRGLRDTQYF. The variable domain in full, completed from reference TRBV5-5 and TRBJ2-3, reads DAGVTQSPTHLIKTRGQQVTLRCSPISGHKSVSWYQQVLGQGPQFIFQYYEKEERGRGNFPDRFSARQFPNYSSELNVNALLLGDSALYLCASSFYRGLRDTQYFGPGTRLTVL.

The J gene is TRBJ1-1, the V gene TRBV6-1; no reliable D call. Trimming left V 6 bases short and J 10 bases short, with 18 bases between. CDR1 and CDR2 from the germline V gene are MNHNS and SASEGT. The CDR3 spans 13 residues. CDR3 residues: CASSSTQVAGAFF. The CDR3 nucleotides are TGTGCCAGCAGCTCCACCCAGGTCGCCGGAGCTTTCTTT.

The CDR3 loop is CASSVLGGNTEAFF. For the CDR3, the DNA is TGTGCCAGCAGCGTGCTAGGGGGGAACACTGAAGCTTTCTTT. The rearrangement uses TRBV9 and TRBJ1-1, with D maybe TRBD1 (6 bases). Trimming took off 2 bases at V and 1 base at J, with 9 bases between the two ends. The germline gives CDR1 SGDLS, CDR2 YYNGEE. The CDR3 runs to 14 residues.

CDR3 sequence (DNA): TGTGCCAGCAGGGGAGGATTTCGTGCGGGACAGGGAAGCTCCTACGAGCAGTACTTC. Residues: CASRGGFRAGQGSSYEQYF. V is TRBV27 and J is TRBJ2-7; 9 bases align to TRBD1. CDR1 and CDR2 (germline): MNHEY, SMNVEV (reference sequence). The CDR3 spans 19 residues. V gave up 6 bases and J gave up 0 bases; unmatched junction bases: 18.

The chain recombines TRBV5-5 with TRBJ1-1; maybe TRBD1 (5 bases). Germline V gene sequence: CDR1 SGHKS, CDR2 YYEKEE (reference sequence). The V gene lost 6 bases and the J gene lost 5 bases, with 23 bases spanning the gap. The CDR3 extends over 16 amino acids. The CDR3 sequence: CASTDPGGGRRTEAFF. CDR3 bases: TGTGCCAGCACCGATCCTGGCGGGGGGAGGAGGACTGAAGCTTTCTTT.